A single sample is the source of the 3 T cell receptor beta chains below, sequenced in a study of cytomegalovirus exposure and HLA in healthy donors. Researchers ran the PCR with 60 Vbeta and 13 Jbeta primers. Only in-frame clones appear in the TCRdb table, and some are missing; sequencing was by immunoSEQ multiplex PCR. The sample's table shows tens of thousands of clones. Material for sequencing was PBMCs. The receptors derive from a man aged 50-59 years in good health and CMV-seronegative.

CDR3 in amino acids: CASSPRQGAPYEQYF. The CDR3 DNA follows: TGTGCCAGCAGCCCTAGACAGGGGGCTCCCTACGAGCAGTACTTC. The chain couples TRBV7-2 to TRBJ2-7, with 10 bases matching TRBD1. Losses at the gene ends were 5 bases for V and 2 bases for J; bases not matched to a gene: 6. CDR1 is SGHTA and CDR2 is FQGNSA in the germline V gene. CDR3 size: 15 residues.

The chain carries TRBV27 and TRBJ1-2; D may be TRBD1 (5 bases). Germline CDR1 and CDR2: MNHEY and SMNVEV (reference sequence). V lost 0 bases and J 4 bases, leaving 12 bases between the germline ends. The CDR3 totals 15 residues. The CDR3 is CASSLSDRLGYGYTF. The CDR3 DNA follows: TGTGCCAGCAGTTTATCCGACAGATTAGGCTATGGCTACACCTTC.

The chain uses TRBV18 and TRBJ1-1; TRBD1 agrees at 12 bases. Germline lookup yields CDR1 KGHSH and CDR2 LQKENI. The CDR3 extends over 19 amino acids. V was pared by 3 bases and J by 1 base, with 12 bases of the junction left unmatched. The DNA for the CDR3 is TGTGCCAGCTCACCTCATCCCCCGGGACAGGGGGCGCCGAACACTGAAGCTTTCTTT. Translated, it gives CASSPHPPGQGAPNTEAFF.